A single sample is the source of the 18 T cell receptor beta chains below, sequenced in a study of blood T cell repertoires in COVID-19. TCRdb keeps only in-frame clones here, not all; method: immunoSEQ multiplex PCR. The repertoire has roughly 250,000 clones, approximately 86% of them found once; the top ten carry 4.9%. Sequenced material: peripheral blood. Receptors originate from a woman older than 75 with active or convalescent COVID-19.

V usage is TRBV24-1 and J usage is TRBJ2-1; 13 bases are a match to TRBD2. After removal of 4 bases from V and 5 bases from J, the junction contained 4 bases not matched to a gene. This CDR3 comprises 16 residues. Per germline, CDR1 KGHDR and CDR2 SFDVKD. CDR3 loop: CATSDLGLAGNNEQFF. The CDR3 region has the DNA TGTGCCACCAGTGACCTGGGACTAGCGGGGAACAATGAGCAGTTCTTC.

Comment on this clone: The sample has other DNA sequences that encode this CDR3 too. This chain's CDR3 is CASSLDRGNEQFF. CDR3 sequence (DNA): TGTGCCAGCAGCTTGGACAGGGGCAATGAGCAGTTCTTC. V and J are TRBV7-8 and TRBJ2-1; TRBD1 aligns across 9 bases. The J segment lost 6 bases and the V segment lost 3 bases, leaving 0 bases of the junction unmatched. The CDR3 runs to 13 residues. In germline, CDR1 is SGHVS, CDR2 FQNEAQ.

The chain employs TRBV5-1 and TRBJ2-7; 11 bases are a match to TRBD2. The CDR3 spans 15 residues. CDR1 is SGHRS and CDR2 is YFSETQ in the germline V gene. The J segment lost 7 bases and the V segment lost 4 bases, leaving 10 bases of the junction unmatched. Here the CDR3 DNA reads TGCGCCAGCAGCGAATTACTAGCGGGAGAGCGGGAGCAGTACTTC. Its translation is CASSELLAGEREQYF.

This clone was detected only a few times. V gene TRBV5-4 combines with J gene TRBJ2-1, with D maybe TRBD2 (7 bases). V was trimmed by 4 bases and J by 13 bases, leaving 18 bases between them. This CDR3 has 13 amino acids. Germline V lookup: CDR1 SGHNT, CDR2 YYREEE (reference sequence). CDR3 DNA: TGTGCCAGCAGCAGGGGGGGGGAGCCGGGACAGTTCTTC. Translation: CASSRGGEPGQFF.

The chain links TRBV6-6 to TRBJ2-5, with no clear D. The CDR3 spans 15 residues. The V end lost 6 bases, the J end lost 5 bases, and 19 bases lay between the germline ends. CDR1 is MNHNY, CDR2 SVGAGI, per germline (reference sequence). In DNA, the CDR3 is TGTGCCAGCAGGTGGAGATCTGAGCGTGAGGAGACCCAGTACTTC. Its protein product is CASRWRSEREETQYF.

The gene calls are TRBV19 and TRBJ2-3; D perhaps matches TRBD2 (6 bases). There are 15 residues in the CDR3. V was shortened by 3 bases and J by 2 bases, with 12 bases between the two germline ends. Germline assignment: CDR1 LNHDA and CDR2 SQIVND (reference sequence). Here the CDR3 DNA reads TGTGCCAGTAGTATGGGGCGGGAAGTCACAGATACGCAGTATTTT. Its translation: CASSMGREVTDTQYF. Filled out from reference TRBV19 and TRBJ2-3, the complete variable domain reads DGGITQSPKYLFRKEGQNVTLSCEQNLNHDAMYWYRQDPGQGLRLIYYSQIVNDFQKGDIAEGYSVSREKKESFPLTVTSAQKNPTAFYLCASSMGREVTDTQYFGPGTRLTVL.

The chain combines TRBV5-1 with TRBJ2-3, with 13 bases aligning to TRBD2. The V segment lost 4 bases and the J segment 2 bases; nucleotides outside the gene matches: 4. Germline V gives CDR1 SGHRS, CDR2 YFSETQ. The CDR3 is 16 amino acids. CDR3 sequence: CASSTGLAGFTDTQYF. DNA of the CDR3: TGCGCCAGCAGCACGGGACTAGCGGGGTTCACAGATACGCAGTATTTT.

The rearrangement joins TRBV5-1 to TRBJ2-7; TRBD1 might be the D (6 bases). V dropped 2 bases and J dropped 0 bases, with 15 bases sitting between them. Germline-derived CDR1 and CDR2 are SGHRS and YFSETQ. This CDR3 region has 16 residues. CDR3: CASSFNTGISSYEQYF. As DNA, the CDR3 is TGCGCCAGCAGCTTTAATACAGGGATATCCTCCTACGAGCAGTACTTC.

The chain uses TRBV3-1 (or the pseudogene TRBV3-2) and TRBJ1-3; 9 nucleotides line up with TRBD1. V trimming: 4 bases; J trimming: 1 base; junction bases outside the gene matches: 5. Germline values: CDR1 LGHDT, CDR2 YNNKEL (reference sequence). This CDR3 is built from 16 residues. The CDR3: CASSPGGTGSGNTIYF. For the CDR3, the DNA is TGTGCCAGCAGCCCAGGGGGGACAGGGTCTGGAAACACCATATATTTT.

This rearrangement joins TRBV6-2 or TRBV6-3 to TRBJ2-5; tentative D call: TRBD1 (5 bases). Trimming cost V 6 bases and J 1 base, with 15 bases left between them. Germline-derived CDR1 and CDR2 are MNHEY and SVGEGT. This CDR3 region has 15 residues. For the CDR3, the DNA is TGTGCCAGCAGCAACTGGGGCAGGGCCCAAGAGACCCAGTACTTC. It translates to CASSNWGRAQETQYF.

In DNA, the CDR3 is TGTGCCAGCAGAGCGGGGGGGTCTTACAATGAGCAGTTCTTC. Amino acids: CASRAGGSYNEQFF. The chain employs TRBV6-5 and TRBJ2-1; 10 nucleotides align to TRBD2. The V and J ends lost 6 bases and 4 bases, in that order; junction bases with no gene match: 3. This CDR3 has 14 amino acids. Looked up from germline, CDR1 is MNHEY and CDR2 is SVGAGI.

The rearrangement links TRBV19 to TRBJ1-6; tentatively, D is TRBD1 (6 bases). The germline V gene has CDR1 LNHDA and CDR2 SQIVND (reference sequence). The V end lost 5 bases, the J end lost 6 bases, and 11 bases lay between the germline ends. CDR3 length equals 14 residues. The CDR3 region has the DNA TGTGCCAGTAGTCAGGGACAAGCTAATTCACCCCTCCACTTT. The encoded protein is CASSQGQANSPLHF.

Only a few counts were recorded for this clone. V gene TRBV4-1 combines with J gene TRBJ1-6; no reliable D call. This CDR3 spans 15 amino acids. The V gene's germline CDR1 is MGHRA and CDR2 YSYEKL. Trimming pared 0 bases from V and 0 bases from J, leaving 3 bases between. The CDR3 loop reads CASSQESSYNSPLHF. The CDR3 DNA is TGCGCCAGCAGCCAAGAGAGCTCCTATAATTCACCCCTCCACTTT.

V and J are TRBV5-4 and TRBJ2-1; 12 bases fit TRBD2. CDR3 length equals 15 residues. Losses at the gene ends were 8 bases for V and 4 bases for J; bases not matched to a gene: 7. The germline CDR1 and CDR2 sequences are SGHNT and YYREEE (reference sequence). DNA of the CDR3: TGTGCCAGTTTAACTAGCGGGGGGACATACAATGAGCAGTTCTTC. The encoded protein is CASLTSGGTYNEQFF.

The chain is built from TRBV2 and TRBJ1-5, with 7 bases fitting TRBD1. V lost 5 bases and J lost 4; bases outside the gene matches: 8. This CDR3 comprises 15 residues. CDR1 and CDR2 from the germline V gene are SNHLY and FYNNEI. As DNA, the CDR3 is TGTGCCAGCAGTCCGGACAGGAGAGCAAATCAGCCCCAGCATTTT. Its translation: CASSPDRRANQPQHF.

The chain carries TRBV7-9 and TRBJ2-3; D uncertain. Between the trimmed V and J ends, which lost 3 bases and 2 bases, there was a span of 18 bases. Per the germline V gene, CDR1 is SEHNR and CDR2 is FQNEAQ (reference sequence). This CDR3 spans 17 amino acids. For the CDR3, the DNA is TGTGCCAGCAGCTTCTATTTTACGGTATCTTCCACAGATACGCAGTATTTT. This sequence encodes CASSFYFTVSSTDTQYF.

V usage is TRBV3-1 (or the pseudogene TRBV3-2) and J usage is TRBJ1-6; TRBD1 matches at 9 bases. This CDR3 spans 15 amino acids. V was clipped by 4 bases and J by 7 bases; unmatched bases: 5. CDR1 and CDR2 (germline): LGHDT, YNNKEL (reference sequence). In DNA, the CDR3 is TGTGCCAGCAGCCTTGACAGGGGGAGCAATTCACCCCTCCACTTT. Encoded protein: CASSLDRGSNSPLHF.

The rearrangement uses TRBV5-1 and TRBJ2-2; 9 bases are shared with TRBD2. The V gene end was trimmed by 5 bases and the J gene end by 3 bases; junction bases not matched to a gene: 5. This CDR3 comprises 15 residues. The germline V gene has CDR1 SGHRS and CDR2 YFSETQ. CDR3 region: CASRISGRDTGELFF. The CDR3 DNA sequence: TGCGCCAGCAGGATTAGCGGGAGAGACACCGGGGAGCTGTTTTTT.